This T cell receptor (beta chain) was profiled in a study of Graves' ophthalmopathy and Graves' hyperthyroidism. Whole-study results and caveats: Blood repertoires reportedly contained most expanded thyroid clonotypes above 0.001 frequency. Ophthalmopathy progression prediction by the model yielded a sensitivity of around 68% and a specificity of under 85%.

The TCR beta CDR3 regions underwent amplification from RNA transcripts. The first-round RT-PCR employed HTBI primers together with the Qiagen OneStep RT-PCR kit. A multiplex PCR was then performed as the second round. TCRdb itself ran the multiplex PCR reads through MiXCR, one entry per CDR3 protein. The sample yields about 160,000 distinct CDR3 sequences, 30% to 45% seen once. Trimming removed 5 bases from V and 6 bases from J, with 14 bases in between. The CDR3 has 14 residues. The germline CDR1 and CDR2 sequences are SGHTA and FQGNSA. Turning to this clonotype: What it binds is unknown.

The V call is TRBV7-2, the J call TRBJ1-5; a possible D gene is TRBD1 (5 bases). The origin of this receptor is a woman in her thirties or forties with Graves' ophthalmopathy. Sequencing was done on a sample of peripheral blood. The CDR3 region is CASSPGLGLQPQHF. The DNA of the CDR3 is TGTGCCAGCAGCCCCGGTCTGGGGCTTCAGCCCCAGCATTTT.